Below, 10 T cell receptor beta chains from the same sample are listed, as sequenced in a study of OX40 agonist ivuxolimab in advanced cancers. Profiled with immunoSEQ multiplex PCR; TCRdb holds only in-frame clones, not every one. The sample has about 11,000 clones; just under 75% are singletons. The sequencing used CD4+ or CD8+ T cells sorted from blood, collected in a trial of the OX40 agonist ivuxolimab. Receptors were obtained from an adult with an advanced solid tumor such as melanoma, head and neck, liver or kidney cancer.

The genes are TRBV7-9 and TRBJ2-4; D gene uncertain. CDR1 is SEHNR and CDR2 is FQNEAQ in the germline V gene (reference sequence). Trimming cost V 2 bases and J 8 bases, with 7 bases left between them. This CDR3 is 12 amino acids long. CDR3 protein: CASSLSLDIQYF. Written as DNA, the CDR3 is TGTGCCAGCAGCTTATCCCTTGACATTCAGTACTTC.

V is TRBV7-8 and J is TRBJ1-1, with D hard to call. Looked up from germline, CDR1 is SGHVS and CDR2 is FQNEAQ. There are 13 residues in the CDR3. V gave up 3 bases and J gave up 0 bases, with 5 bases separating them. CDR3 sequence reads: CASSFGMNTEAFF. For the CDR3, the DNA is TGTGCCAGCAGCTTCGGGATGAACACTGAAGCTTTCTTT.

The V and J genes are TRBV7-3 and TRBJ2-1; 7 nucleotides align to TRBD2. The germline gives CDR1 SGHTA, CDR2 FQGTGA. The junction had 10 bases not matched to a gene; V was cut back by 2 bases and J by 3 bases. The length of the CDR3 is 17 residues. Written as DNA, the CDR3 is TGTGCCAGCAGCTTAGTAAGCGGGGTGAATTACTACAATGAGCAGTTCTTC. Amino acids: CASSLVSGVNYYNEQFF. Full variable domain (missing parts from reference TRBV7-3 and TRBJ2-1): GAGVSQTPSNKVTEKGKYVELRCDPISGHTALYWYRQSLGQGPEFLIYFQGTGAADDSGLPNDRFFAVRPEGSVSTLKIQRTERGDSAVYLCASSLVSGVNYYNEQFFGPGTRLTVL.

J is TRBJ1-1 and V is TRBV2, with D perhaps TRBD1 (5 bases). The germline gives CDR1 SNHLY, CDR2 FYNNEI. The V end was cut by 6 bases, the J end by 5 bases, with 10 bases between. CDR3 length: 12 residues. CDR3 nucleotides: TGTGCCAGCAGGGGGCTGAGGACTGAAGCTTTCTTT. It yields the protein CASRGLRTEAFF.

This clone occurred a few times. This chain joins TRBV7-9 and TRBJ1-2, with D tentatively TRBD1 (5 bases). Germline loops: CDR1 SEHNR, CDR2 FQNEAQ (reference sequence). V lost 1 base and J lost 4, with 10 bases in between. CDR3 length: 14 residues. The DNA for the CDR3 is TGTGCCAGCAGCTTAGACGGGACCATCTATGGCTACACCTTC. This codes for CASSLDGTIYGYTF.

The CDR3 nucleotides read TGCAGCGTATGGCTAGCGGACTACAATGAGCAGTTCTTC. Its protein product is CSVWLADYNEQFF. The chain couples TRBV29-1 to TRBJ2-1, with 7 bases that match TRBD2. Losses at the gene ends were 6 bases for V and 3 bases for J; bases not matched to a gene: 5. CDR3 size: 13 residues. Germline CDR1 SQVTM, CDR2 ANQGSEA.

V and J are TRBV4-1 and TRBJ1-2; no definite D call. The CDR3 totals 14 residues. Germline CDR1 is MGHRA and CDR2 is YSYEKL. Trimming removed 0 bases from V and 8 bases from J, with 13 bases in between. DNA of the CDR3: TGCGCCAGCAGCCAAGATAGGTACAATCGGGGCTACACCTTC. Its protein is CASSQDRYNRGYTF.

This clone ranks as medium-sized. This chain's CDR3 is CASSTGEVVPGEQYF. CDR3 nucleotide sequence: TGTGCCAGCAGCACCGGTGAGGTCGTGCCTGGGGAGCAGTACTTC. The V call is TRBV2, the J call TRBJ2-7; unclear D gene. V was pared by 6 bases and J by 7 bases, with 22 bases between. In germline, CDR1 is SNHLY, CDR2 FYNNEI. The CDR3 is 15 residues long.

The gene calls are TRBV7-5 and TRBJ2-7; TRBD2, as called in the table, went unchecked against the DNA. TRBV7-5 is a pseudogene segment. CDR3 length: 18 residues. CDR3 amino acids: CVRSANQGGVPCGDEQYF. The CDR3 DNA follows: TGTGTCAGAAGTGCTAACCAGGGTGGCGTTCCTTGCGGGGACGAGCAGTACTTC.

V is TRBV9 and J is TRBJ1-2; 7 nucleotides agree with TRBD1. V was pared by 0 bases and J by 8 bases, with 4 bases of the junction left unmatched. Germline loops: CDR1 SGDLS, CDR2 YYNGEE. This CDR3 spans 13 amino acids. The CDR3 protein is CASSVGQGDGYTF. The CDR3 coding sequence is TGTGCCAGCAGCGTAGGGCAGGGGGACGGCTACACCTTC. Combining the CDR3 with reference TRBV9 and TRBJ1-2 gives the whole variable domain DSGVTQTPKHLITATGQRVTLRCSPRSGDLSVYWYQQSLDQGLQFLIQYYNGEERAKGNILERFSAQQFPDLHSELNLSSLELGDSALYFCASSVGQGDGYTFGSGTRLTVV.